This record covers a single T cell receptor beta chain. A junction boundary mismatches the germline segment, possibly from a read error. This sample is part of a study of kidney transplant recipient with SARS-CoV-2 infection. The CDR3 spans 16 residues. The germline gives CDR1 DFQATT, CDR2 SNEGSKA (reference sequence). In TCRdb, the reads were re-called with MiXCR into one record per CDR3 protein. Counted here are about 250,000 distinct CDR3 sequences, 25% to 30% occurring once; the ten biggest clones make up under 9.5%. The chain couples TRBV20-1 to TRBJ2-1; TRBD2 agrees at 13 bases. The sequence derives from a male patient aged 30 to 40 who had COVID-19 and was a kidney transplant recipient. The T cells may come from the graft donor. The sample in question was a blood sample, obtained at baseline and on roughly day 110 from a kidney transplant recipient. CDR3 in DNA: TGCAATGCTACAGGGACTAGCGGGGAACACTACAATGAGCAGTTCTTC. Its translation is CNATGTSGEHYNEQFF.